This T cell receptor beta chain was recovered during a study of blood T cell repertoires in COVID-19. Assay used: immunoSEQ multiplex PCR; TCRdb lists only in-frame clones, some missing. The data show 62,000 or so clones, over 60% seen once. The V and J ends lost 4 bases and 2 bases respectively, with 13 bases between them. The germline gives CDR1 SGHTS, CDR2 YDEGEE. The CDR3 sequence is 15 residues long. This clonotype was sampled from a human donor in a cohort sampled during active COVID-19. The sequenced sample consisted of peripheral blood. This rearrangement joins TRBV5-8 to TRBJ1-3, with D unresolved. The CDR3 region has the DNA TGTGCCAGCAGCCCGATCTTCGGGGCTGGAAACACCATATATTTT. This encodes CASSPIFGAGNTIYF.